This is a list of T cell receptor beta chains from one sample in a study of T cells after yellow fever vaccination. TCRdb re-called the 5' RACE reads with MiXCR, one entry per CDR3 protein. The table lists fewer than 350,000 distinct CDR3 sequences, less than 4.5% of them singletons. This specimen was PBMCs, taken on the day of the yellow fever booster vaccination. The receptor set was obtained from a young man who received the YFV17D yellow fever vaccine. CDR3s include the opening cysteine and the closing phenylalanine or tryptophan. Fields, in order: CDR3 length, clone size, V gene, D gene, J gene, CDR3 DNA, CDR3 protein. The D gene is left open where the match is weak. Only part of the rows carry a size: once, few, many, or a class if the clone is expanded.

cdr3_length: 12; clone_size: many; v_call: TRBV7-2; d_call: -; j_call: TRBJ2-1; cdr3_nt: TGTGCCAGCAGCCTCGACCAGGGCGAGCAGTTCTTC; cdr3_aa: CASSLDQGEQFF
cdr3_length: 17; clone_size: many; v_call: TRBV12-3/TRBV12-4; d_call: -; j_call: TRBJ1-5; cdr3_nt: TGTGCCAGCAGTTTGAGATCGATCGTTGGCGGCAATCAGCCCCAGCATTTT; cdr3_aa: CASSLRSIVGGNQPQHF
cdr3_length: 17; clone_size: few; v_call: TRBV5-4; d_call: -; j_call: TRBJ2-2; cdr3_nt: TGTGCCAGCAGCTTGATGGGGCAGGGCAGATTTAGCGGGGAGCTGTTTTTT; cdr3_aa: CASSLMGQGRFSGELFF
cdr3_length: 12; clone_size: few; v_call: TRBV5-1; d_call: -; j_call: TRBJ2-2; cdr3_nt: TGCGCCAGCAAAGCGAACACCGGGGAGCTGTTTTTT; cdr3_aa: CASKANTGELFF
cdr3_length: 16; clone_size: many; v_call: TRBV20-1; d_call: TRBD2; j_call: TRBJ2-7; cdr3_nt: TGCAGTGCTAGCGGTACTAGCGGGGGAATAATATACGAGCAGTACTTC; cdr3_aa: CSASGTSGGIIYEQYF
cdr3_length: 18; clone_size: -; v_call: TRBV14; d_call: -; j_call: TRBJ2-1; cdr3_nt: TGTGCCAGCAGCCATTCCCCCAGGGACGTGTGGGACTTCAATGAGCAGTTCTTC; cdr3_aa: CASSHSPRDVWDFNEQFF
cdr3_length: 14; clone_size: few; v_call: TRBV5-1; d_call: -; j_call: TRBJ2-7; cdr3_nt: TGCGCCAGCAGCTCCCATCACCCAACCTACGAGCAGTACTTC; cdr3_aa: CASSSHHPTYEQYF
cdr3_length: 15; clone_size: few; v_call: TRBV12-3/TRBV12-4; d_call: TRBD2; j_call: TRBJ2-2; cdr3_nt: TGTGCCAGCAGTTTACGGGGGGTGAACACCGGGGAGCTGTTTTTT; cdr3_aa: CASSLRGVNTGELFF
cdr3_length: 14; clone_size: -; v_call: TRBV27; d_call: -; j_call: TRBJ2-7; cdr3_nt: TGTGCCAGCAGTCCGAGTCGCATCCTACAGGAGCAGTACTTC; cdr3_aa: CASSPSRILQEQYF
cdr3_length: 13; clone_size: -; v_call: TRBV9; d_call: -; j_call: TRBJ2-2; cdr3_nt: TGTGCCAGCAGCGTAGCAGGGTCCGGGGAGCTGTTTTTT; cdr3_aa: CASSVAGSGELFF
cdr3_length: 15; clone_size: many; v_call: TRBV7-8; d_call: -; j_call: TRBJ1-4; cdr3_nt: TGTGCCAGCAGCGAGTACAGGGAGACTAATGAAAAACTGTTTTTT; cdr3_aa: CASSEYRETNEKLFF
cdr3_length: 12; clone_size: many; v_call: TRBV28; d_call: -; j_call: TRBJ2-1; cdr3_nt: TGTGCCAGCAGGGACAGACACAATGAGCAGTTCTTC; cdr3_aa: CASRDRHNEQFF
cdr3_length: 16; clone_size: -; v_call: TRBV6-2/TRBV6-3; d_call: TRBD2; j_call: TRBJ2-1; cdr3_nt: TGTGCCAGCAGTTACAGTGCGGGGGGGCCTCGGAATGAGCAGTTCTTC; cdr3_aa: CASSYSAGGPRNEQFF
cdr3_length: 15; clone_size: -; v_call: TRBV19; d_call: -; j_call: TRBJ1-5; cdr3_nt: TGTGCCAGTAGGACCGGGACGGCCGGTGGTCAGCCCCAGCATTTT; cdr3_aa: CASRTGTAGGQPQHF
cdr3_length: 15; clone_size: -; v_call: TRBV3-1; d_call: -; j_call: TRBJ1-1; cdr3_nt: TGTGCCAGCAGCCCAAGCGGGGAGGGGAACACTGAAGCTTTCTTT; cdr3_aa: CASSPSGEGNTEAFF
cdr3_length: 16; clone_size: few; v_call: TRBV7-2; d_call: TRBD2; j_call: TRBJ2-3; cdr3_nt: TGTGCCAGCAGTTGGCTAGCGGGGGGGTACACAGATACGCAGTATTTT; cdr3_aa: CASSWLAGGYTDTQYF
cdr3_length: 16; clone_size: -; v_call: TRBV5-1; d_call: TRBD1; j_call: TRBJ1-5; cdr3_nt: TGCGCCAGCAGTCCCGGGACAGGGGATAGCAATCAGCCCCAGCATTTT; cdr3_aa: CASSPGTGDSNQPQHF
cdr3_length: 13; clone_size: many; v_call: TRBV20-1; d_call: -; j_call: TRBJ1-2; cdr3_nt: TGCAGTGCTAGTCGAGGCGCTAACTATGGCTACACCTTC; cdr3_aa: CSASRGANYGYTF
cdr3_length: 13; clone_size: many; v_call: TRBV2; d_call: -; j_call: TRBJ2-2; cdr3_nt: TGTGCCAGCAGTTCCCCCGGCACCGGGGAGCTGTTTTTT; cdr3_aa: CASSSPGTGELFF
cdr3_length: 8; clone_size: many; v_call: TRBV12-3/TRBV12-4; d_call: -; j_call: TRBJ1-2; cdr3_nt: TGTGCCAGCAGCTCTGACACCTTC; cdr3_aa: CASSSDTF
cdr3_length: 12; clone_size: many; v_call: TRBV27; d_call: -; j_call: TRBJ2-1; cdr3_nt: TGTGCCAGCGCCCGGACGAACAATGAGCAGTTCTTC; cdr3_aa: CASARTNNEQFF
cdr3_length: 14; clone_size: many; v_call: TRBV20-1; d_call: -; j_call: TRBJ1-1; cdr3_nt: TGCAGTGCGAACCCCCACGGGGTAAATACTGAAGCTTTCTTT; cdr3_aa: CSANPHGVNTEAFF
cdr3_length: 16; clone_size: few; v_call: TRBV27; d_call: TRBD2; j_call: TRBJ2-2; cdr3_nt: TGTGCCAGCAGTTTCAGTGGACTAGCGGACACCGGGGAGCTGTTTTTT; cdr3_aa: CASSFSGLADTGELFF
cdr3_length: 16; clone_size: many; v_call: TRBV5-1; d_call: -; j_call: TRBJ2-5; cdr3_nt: TGCGCCAGCAGCTTGGCCAGGCTACTACACCCCGAGACCCAGTACTTC; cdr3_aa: CASSLARLLHPETQYF
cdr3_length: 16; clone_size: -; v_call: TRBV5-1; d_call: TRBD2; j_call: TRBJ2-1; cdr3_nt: TGCGCCAGCAGCTTCCCTAGCGGGGGGGCCCCCAATGAGCAGTTCTTC; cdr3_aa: CASSFPSGGAPNEQFF
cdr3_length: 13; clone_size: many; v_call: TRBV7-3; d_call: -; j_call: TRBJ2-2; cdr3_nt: TGTGCCAGCAGCTCGACCGGAGGCGGGGAGCTGTTTTTT; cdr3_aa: CASSSTGGGELFF
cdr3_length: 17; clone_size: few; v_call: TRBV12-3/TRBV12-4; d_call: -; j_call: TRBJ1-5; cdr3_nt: TGTGCCAGCAGCCCTACGTGGGTAGGTTATAGCAATCAGCCCCAGCATTTT; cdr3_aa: CASSPTWVGYSNQPQHF
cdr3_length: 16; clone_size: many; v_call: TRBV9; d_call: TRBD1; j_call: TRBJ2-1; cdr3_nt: TGTGCCAGCAGCGGCTCAAGACAGGGGAATATCAATGAGCAGTTCTTC; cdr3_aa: CASSGSRQGNINEQFF
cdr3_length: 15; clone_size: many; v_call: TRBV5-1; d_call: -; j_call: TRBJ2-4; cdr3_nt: TGCGCCAGCAGCCCGGGGGCCCGGATGCTAAACATTCAGTACTTC; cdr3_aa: CASSPGARMLNIQYF
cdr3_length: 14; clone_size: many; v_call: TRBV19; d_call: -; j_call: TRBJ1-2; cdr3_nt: TGTGCCAGTAACCCAGGTGAGAGGAACTATGGCTACACCTTC; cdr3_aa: CASNPGERNYGYTF
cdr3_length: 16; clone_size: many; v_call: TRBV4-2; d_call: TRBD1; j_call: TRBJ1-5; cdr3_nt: TGTGCCAGCAGCCAGGACAGGGGTACGGGCAATCAGCCCCAGCATTTT; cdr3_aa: CASSQDRGTGNQPQHF
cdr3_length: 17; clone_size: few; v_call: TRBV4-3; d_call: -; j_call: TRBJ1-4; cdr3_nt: TGCGCCAGCAGCCAAGGAGGGCCAGGCCAGGGAGCCGGAAAACTGTTTTTT; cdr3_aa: CASSQGGPGQGAGKLFF
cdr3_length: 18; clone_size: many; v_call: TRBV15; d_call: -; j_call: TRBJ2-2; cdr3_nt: TGTGCCACCAGCAGAGAAGGTTGGGGAGCAGTCGACACCGGGGAGCTGTTTTTT; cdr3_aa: CATSREGWGAVDTGELFF